Below are 23 T cell receptor beta chains sequenced from a single sample in a study of T cells in localized non-small cell lung cancer. Only in-frame clones appear in the TCRdb table, and some are missing; sequencing was by immunoSEQ multiplex PCR. This table has roughly 90,000 clones, approximately 91% appearing once. The sequenced sample was PBMCs, obtained before any cancer treatment. Receptors were obtained from a woman aged 40-70 years with stage II squamous cell lung carcinoma.

The rearrangement links TRBV5-8 to TRBJ1-5; D remains ambiguous. CDR3 size: 13 residues. Germline loops: CDR1 SGHTS, CDR2 YDEGEE. V dropped 2 bases and J dropped 3 bases, with 6 bases sitting between them. CDR3 nucleotide sequence: TGTGCCAGCAGCTTCACCAACAATCAGCCCCAGCATTTT. The encoded protein is CASSFTNNQPQHF.

The V call is TRBV9, the J call TRBJ2-1, with TRBD2 identical over 9 bases. Germline V gene lookup returns CDR1 SGDLS and CDR2 YYNGEE. CDR3 length: 18 residues. Trimming removed 2 bases from V and 0 bases from J; junction bases left unmatched: 9. In nucleotides, the CDR3 is TGTGCCAGCAGCGTTGCCCCCGGCGGGAGGGGCTCCTACAATGAGCAGTTCTTC. Translating gives CASSVAPGGRGSYNEQFF.

J is TRBJ2-5 and V is TRBV7-8; D is possibly TRBD2 (6 bases). Germline CDR1 is SGHVS and CDR2 is FQNEAQ. Trimming took 3 bases from V and 4 from J, leaving 15 bases between them. The CDR3 is 15 amino acids. CDR3 in amino acids: CASSLPIGGGETQYF. CDR3 DNA: TGTGCCAGCAGCTTGCCCATCGGGGGTGGAGAGACCCAGTACTTC.

The rearrangement joins TRBV19 to TRBJ1-1, with TRBD1 matching over 8 bases. V trimming: 5 bases; J trimming: 6 bases; junction bases outside the gene matches: 8. This CDR3 comprises 14 residues. The germline CDR1 and CDR2 sequences are LNHDA and SQIVND (reference sequence). CDR3 residues: CASSPLDRDAEAFF. CDR3 sequence (DNA): TGTGCCAGTAGTCCCCTGGACAGGGACGCTGAAGCTTTCTTT.

This clone was seen only once. V is TRBV19 and J is TRBJ2-7; D is unclear. The V and J ends lost 1 base and 2 bases respectively, with 9 bases between them. Per germline, CDR1 LNHDA and CDR2 SQIVND (reference sequence). The CDR3 is 14 residues long. The CDR3 is CASSIAEYPYEQYF. In nucleotides, the CDR3 is TGTGCCAGTAGTATAGCTGAGTACCCCTACGAGCAGTACTTC.

Only one count was recorded for this clone. The chain links TRBV19 to TRBJ1-2; a possible D gene is TRBD1 (5 bases). V was pared by 3 bases and J by 4 bases, with 15 bases between. From germline, CDR1 is LNHDA and CDR2 SQIVND (reference sequence). CDR3 length: 15 residues. The CDR3 DNA reads as TGTGCCAGTAGTATTCCCGTGACAGCGCCCTATGGCTACACCTTC. Residues: CASSIPVTAPYGYTF.

The V call is TRBV11-1, the J call TRBJ2-7, with D perhaps TRBD1 (5 bases). The CDR3 spans 13 residues. Germline loops: CDR1 SGHAT, CDR2 FQDESV (reference sequence). With 5 bases removed from V and 2 bases from J, the gap between germline ends came to 10 bases. As DNA, the CDR3 is TGTGCCAGCAGCATTGAGACAGCCTACGAGCAGTACTTC. As protein: CASSIETAYEQYF.

The chain is built from TRBV7-9 and TRBJ2-1; 14 bases line up with TRBD2. With V trimmed by 3 bases and J by 4 bases, 5 bases remained unmatched. The CDR3 runs to 17 residues. From germline, CDR1 is SEHNR and CDR2 FQNEAQ (reference sequence). CDR3 sequence reads: CASSLGTSGSYYNEQFF. CDR3 DNA: TGTGCCAGCAGCTTGGGGACTAGCGGGAGCTATTACAATGAGCAGTTCTTC.

This clone has just one count. Here the CDR3 reads CASSLDARDEKLFF. The CDR3 DNA sequence: TGCGCCAGCAGCCTCGATGCCAGGGATGAAAAACTGTTTTTT. The V call is TRBV5-1, the J call TRBJ1-4; TRBD1 might be the D (5 bases). The ends were cut back, 4 bases at V and 6 bases at J, with 13 bases in the middle. This CDR3 is built from 14 residues. CDR1 and CDR2 from the germline V gene are SGHRS and YFSETQ.

J is TRBJ1-1 and V is TRBV7-6, with TRBD1 matching 10 bases. Trimming took 0 bases from V and 1 from J; bases not matched to a gene: 2. The CDR3 runs to 16 residues. Per the germline V gene, CDR1 is SGHVS and CDR2 is FNYEAQ. The DNA for the CDR3 is TGTGCCAGCAGCTTAGCGCGGGACAGGGGGAACACTGAAGCTTTCTTT. Translating gives CASSLARDRGNTEAFF.

The genes are TRBV4-1 and TRBJ2-1; 7 bases map to TRBD2. The V and J ends lost 4 bases and 0 bases, in that order; junction bases with no gene match: 6. The CDR3 has 16 amino acids. CDR1 and CDR2 (germline): MGHRA, YSYEKL. The CDR3 region is CASSLRLAASYNEQFF. The CDR3 DNA follows: TGCGCCAGCAGCCTACGCCTAGCGGCCTCCTACAATGAGCAGTTCTTC.

The chain joins TRBV2 to TRBJ1-1; D may be TRBD1 (6 bases). This CDR3 is 14 amino acids long. CDR1 is SNHLY and CDR2 is FYNNEI in the germline V gene. Trimming took off 7 bases at V and 0 bases at J, with 12 bases between the two ends. CDR3 region: CASTKDSLNTEAFF. The CDR3 DNA is TGTGCCAGCACTAAGGACAGCTTGAACACTGAAGCTTTCTTT.

The chain is built from TRBV7-2 and TRBJ1-1; 8 bases agree with TRBD1. V lost 4 bases, J lost 10 bases, and 11 bases stayed unmatched. The CDR3 spans 14 residues. Germline values: CDR1 SGHTA, CDR2 FQGNSA. The CDR3 coding sequence is TGTGCCAGCAGCTCTAATCTGCAGGGGGCCGGAGCTTTCTTT. Translation gives CASSSNLQGAGAFF. Full variable domain (remainder filled in from reference TRBV7-2 and TRBJ1-1): GAGVSQSPSNKVTEKGKDVELRCDPISGHTALYWYRQSLGQGLEFLIYFQGNSAPDKSGLPSDRFSAERTGGSVSTLTIQRTQQEDSAVYLCASSSNLQGAGAFFGQGTRLTVV.

The chain combines TRBV11-2 with TRBJ2-2, with D tentatively TRBD2 (6 bases). The germline CDR1 and CDR2 sequences are SGHAT and FQNNGV. This CDR3 region has 16 residues. Trimming took off 5 bases at V and 3 bases at J, with 16 bases between the two ends. In DNA, the CDR3 is TGTGCCAGCAGCCCTAGGTTGGGGGAGGACACCGGGGAGCTGTTTTTT. Its protein product is CASSPRLGEDTGELFF.

The V gene is TRBV5-1, the J gene TRBJ2-1, with 8 positions matching TRBD2. V lost 4 bases to trimming and J lost 5 bases; unmatched junction nucleotides: 8. This CDR3 has 15 residues. The germline V gene encodes CDR1 SGHRS and CDR2 YFSETQ. The CDR3 sequence: CASSPGTRAHNEQFF. CDR3 bases: TGCGCCAGCAGCCCCGGGACTAGGGCCCACAATGAGCAGTTCTTC.

The chain uses TRBV5-6 and TRBJ2-1; no clear D gene. The CDR3 length is 12 residues. V dropped 0 bases and J dropped 8 bases, with 6 bases sitting between them. Per the germline V gene, CDR1 is SGHDT and CDR2 is YYEEEE. The DNA for the CDR3 is TGTGCCAGCAGCTTGGACAGCCATGAGCAGTTCTTC. Its protein product is CASSLDSHEQFF. The whole variable domain, filled in from reference TRBV5-6 and TRBJ2-1, reads DAGVTQSPTHLIKTRGQQVTLRCSPKSGHDTVSWYQQALGQGPQFIFQYYEEEERQRGNFPDRFSGHQFPNYSSELNVNALLLGDSALYLCASSLDSHEQFFGPGTRLTVL.

V is TRBV10-2 and J is TRBJ2-1, with 8 bases fitting TRBD2. Germline V gene lookup returns CDR1 WSHSY and CDR2 SAAADI. The CDR3 length is 11 residues. With V trimmed by 6 bases and J by 10 bases, 2 bases remained unmatched. As DNA, the CDR3 is TGCGCCAGCAGCGGGGGGGCCGAGCAGTTCTTC. Encoded protein: CASSGGAEQFF.

The chain couples TRBV28 to TRBJ1-2; no clear D gene. Deletions cut 3 bases from V and 4 bases from J, with 9 bases between. The CDR3 is 13 residues long. Germline CDR1 MDHEN, CDR2 SYDVKM. The CDR3 DNA is TGTGCCAGCAGTTTGTTGCATAGCTATGGCTACACCTTC. This sequence encodes CASSLLHSYGYTF.

Regarding this clone: One junction end does not reproduce the germline sequence, and a read error may be involved. CDR3 in amino acids: CASSLASSYEQYF. CDR3 DNA sequence: TGTGCCAGCAGCCTAGCAAGCTCCTACGAGCAGTACTTC. The V gene is TRBV7-6, the J gene TRBJ2-7, with D perhaps TRBD2 (5 bases). The CDR3 has 13 amino acids. Germline loops: CDR1 SGHVS, CDR2 FNYEAQ.

The rearrangement links TRBV7-8 to TRBJ2-1, with 8 bases identical to TRBD2. The CDR3 length is 17 residues. Germline loops: CDR1 SGHVS, CDR2 FQNEAQ. With V trimmed by 4 bases and J by 4 bases, 12 bases remained unmatched. The CDR3 region is CASSSTSVTRIYNEQFF. DNA for the CDR3: TGTGCCAGCAGCTCGACTAGCGTGACCCGAATATACAATGAGCAGTTCTTC.

This chain joins TRBV7-9 and TRBJ2-2; TRBD2 aligns across 10 bases. This CDR3 spans 15 amino acids. V gave up 5 bases and J gave up 5 bases; unmatched junction bases: 5. CDR1 SEHNR and CDR2 FQNEAQ come from the germline V gene (reference sequence). In DNA, the CDR3 is TGTGCCAGCAGCCGCAGCGGGAGGGAAACCGGGGAGCTGTTTTTT. Residues: CASSRSGRETGELFF.

The genes are TRBV5-1 and TRBJ2-5; possibly TRBD2 for D (7 bases). Per germline, CDR1 SGHRS and CDR2 YFSETQ. Trimming stripped 1 base from V and 5 bases from J, with 15 bases between. The CDR3 extends over 15 amino acids. This CDR3 is CASSLSGGAFETQYF. CDR3 nucleotides: TGCGCCAGCAGCTTGTCTGGGGGGGCCTTCGAGACCCAGTACTTC.

The genes are TRBV18 and TRBJ2-5; 8 bases map to TRBD2. This CDR3 contains 14 residues. V was clipped by 2 bases and J by 3 bases; unmatched bases: 2. Germline V gives CDR1 KGHSH, CDR2 LQKENI. Written as DNA, the CDR3 is TGTGCCAGCTCACCAGGGACTAGTGAAGAGACCCAGTACTTC. This codes for CASSPGTSEETQYF.